A selection of T cell receptor beta chains follows, all from one sample in a study of blood T cell repertoires in COVID-19. Assay: immunoSEQ multiplex PCR; the TCRdb copy retains only in-frame clones and omits some. Among around 160,000 clones listed, roughly four fifths were seen once. Source material: peripheral blood. The receptors originated from an elderly woman with acute or convalescent COVID-19. Both conserved end residues are trimmed from each CDR3. Fields, in order: J gene, V gene, CDR3 protein.

j_call: TRBJ2-1; v_call: TRBV19; cdr3_aa: ASRDRGGTYNEQF
j_call: TRBJ1-2; v_call: TRBV6-1; cdr3_aa: ASSEYPGIYGYT
j_call: TRBJ1-5; v_call: TRBV7-9; cdr3_aa: ASSLGDRGRGGNQPQH
j_call: TRBJ2-1; v_call: TRBV5-4; cdr3_aa: ASSRGGSGSSYNEQF
j_call: TRBJ2-5; v_call: TRBV7-3; cdr3_aa: ASSLAIQETQY
j_call: TRBJ2-1; v_call: TRBV7-9; cdr3_aa: ASSVGGLALYNEQF
j_call: TRBJ2-1; v_call: TRBV27; cdr3_aa: ASTMYNEQF
j_call: TRBJ1-1; v_call: TRBV6-5; cdr3_aa: ASSSFLGGTEAF
j_call: TRBJ2-7; v_call: TRBV5-1; cdr3_aa: ASSPGTNTYEQY
j_call: TRBJ1-6; v_call: TRBV2; cdr3_aa: ASIGVGNNSPLH
j_call: TRBJ2-3; v_call: TRBV24-1; cdr3_aa: ATSDSLAGVISDTQY
j_call: TRBJ2-1; v_call: TRBV24-1; cdr3_aa: ATGQGVGSYNEQF
j_call: TRBJ2-3; v_call: TRBV5-4; cdr3_aa: ASSSGTRQSTDTQY
j_call: TRBJ1-4; v_call: TRBV6-2/TRBV6-3; cdr3_aa: ASSYALTDATNEKLF
j_call: TRBJ1-3; v_call: TRBV9; cdr3_aa: ASSQGSSGNTIY
j_call: TRBJ1-4; v_call: TRBV6-5; cdr3_aa: ASSLGQGSTNEKLF
j_call: TRBJ1-1; v_call: TRBV6-2/TRBV6-3; cdr3_aa: ASSLTLNTEAF
j_call: TRBJ2-1; v_call: TRBV3-1/TRBV3-2; cdr3_aa: ASSQKGPGRRRYNEQF
j_call: TRBJ1-6; v_call: TRBV6-2/TRBV6-3; cdr3_aa: ASSLRGGNNSPLH
j_call: TRBJ2-1; v_call: TRBV7-2; cdr3_aa: ASSPPRVYNEQF
j_call: TRBJ2-2; v_call: TRBV12-5; cdr3_aa: ASGLVRSGELF
j_call: TRBJ2-5; v_call: TRBV6-2/TRBV6-3; cdr3_aa: ASSYPRGLAGDQETQY
j_call: TRBJ1-5; v_call: TRBV23-1; cdr3_aa: ASSPRDRKKNQPQH
j_call: TRBJ1-1; v_call: TRBV5-5; cdr3_aa: ASSLDSQRGAF
j_call: TRBJ2-7; v_call: TRBV4-2; cdr3_aa: ASSQDQGTSVYYEQY
j_call: TRBJ1-2; v_call: TRBV7-2; cdr3_aa: ASSGATGGRGGYT
j_call: TRBJ2-7; v_call: TRBV6-5; cdr3_aa: ASTQTGTTGEQY
j_call: TRBJ1-3; v_call: TRBV2; cdr3_aa: ASKGFGNTIY
j_call: TRBJ2-3; v_call: TRBV6-1; cdr3_aa: ASSEISGSADTQY
j_call: TRBJ1-1; v_call: TRBV19; cdr3_aa: ASSLGRSRGTTEAF
j_call: TRBJ2-1; v_call: TRBV18; cdr3_aa: ASSPTTVSGDEQF
j_call: TRBJ2-4; v_call: TRBV18; cdr3_aa: ASSPSRYDGIQY
j_call: TRBJ2-5; v_call: TRBV28; cdr3_aa: ASSFIGSQETQY
j_call: TRBJ2-1; v_call: TRBV3-1/TRBV3-2; cdr3_aa: ASSLLAGRAYNEQF
j_call: TRBJ1-2; v_call: TRBV19; cdr3_aa: ASSIWGDYGYT
j_call: TRBJ2-7; v_call: TRBV5-1; cdr3_aa: ASSSTYEQY
j_call: TRBJ1-2; v_call: TRBV4-2; cdr3_aa: ASSQDPQGGYT
j_call: TRBJ2-2; v_call: TRBV5-1; cdr3_aa: ASSLTAGGNTGELF
j_call: TRBJ1-1; v_call: TRBV4-2; cdr3_aa: ASSQDGPTGFYTEAF
j_call: TRBJ1-5; v_call: TRBV2; cdr3_aa: ASYRGRVNQPQH
j_call: TRBJ2-7; v_call: TRBV2; cdr3_aa: ASSAGLAGGIVEQY
j_call: TRBJ2-3; v_call: TRBV4-3; cdr3_aa: ASSQGLGSTDTQY
j_call: TRBJ2-2; v_call: TRBV19; cdr3_aa: ASRTGVRSGELF
j_call: TRBJ2-3; v_call: TRBV5-1; cdr3_aa: ASSPASGSADTQY
j_call: TRBJ2-1; v_call: TRBV28; cdr3_aa: ATDSREDPLHYNEQF
j_call: TRBJ2-7; v_call: TRBV15; cdr3_aa: ATSRDTSFAYEQY
j_call: TRBJ2-5; v_call: TRBV27; cdr3_aa: ASRRQGVWQETQY
j_call: TRBJ2-3; v_call: TRBV5-1; cdr3_aa: ASSYSGTSTDTQY
j_call: TRBJ1-2; v_call: TRBV5-4; cdr3_aa: ASSLALIGRNYGYT
j_call: TRBJ1-4; v_call: TRBV2; cdr3_aa: ASSYNKGEKLF
j_call: TRBJ1-2; v_call: TRBV24-1; cdr3_aa: ATSDLETGTGGYT
j_call: TRBJ1-1; v_call: TRBV18; cdr3_aa: ASSPSGDTEAF
j_call: TRBJ1-4; v_call: TRBV12-3/TRBV12-4; cdr3_aa: ASSRQGRLF
j_call: TRBJ1-5; v_call: TRBV5-8; cdr3_aa: ASSFSADLNQPQH